This TCR beta chain was sequenced during a study of T cells in tumors after PD-1 blockade (dated by TCRdb to the late 2010s). Regarding the study in general: Prior checkpoint blockade, systemic immunosuppressant use, and recent radiotherapy or other anti-cancer therapy within 4 weeks were grounds for patient exclusion. Patients received pembrolizumab 200 mg every 3 weeks or cemiplimab 350 mg every 2 weeks. To compare clonotypes in blood and tumor, bulk TCR sequencing was done on about 9 peripheral blood samples taken from a handful of patients. Paired single-cell RNA and TCR sequencing was done in the study on site-matched tumors from patients with BCC or SCC, both before and after anti-PD-1 therapy. A subset of patients also received ongoing daily vismodegib 150 mg during anti-PD-1 treatment. Peripheral blood samples averaged around 110,000 TCR templates (range roughly 22,000-260,000) and 35,000 to 40,000 unique clonotypes. Clinical response was assessed using RECIST version 1.1.

CDR1 and CDR2 were assigned from the germline V gene as MDHEN and SYDVKM. From its cysteine to its phenylalanine, the CDR3 spans 15 amino acids. The DNA shown is the 45-base CDR3, in frame from base 1. Relative to germline, V is 0 bases shorter and J is 0 bases shorter, with 5 bases between their ends. Deep TCRbeta sequencing was performed with the immunoSEQ platform. In the authors' own workflow: For further analysis, only productive rearrangements were exported from the immunoSEQ Analyzer. T cell phenotypes were assigned to bulk TCRbeta clonotypes by matching the clonotypes to single-cell RNA+TCR-seq clones with the same TCRbeta sequence. Clone enrichment in tumor was calculated as tumor frequency divided by PBMC frequency from bulk TCR sequencing. TCRs were sorted with GLIPH into specificity groups, meaning clusters of distinct TCRs that share CDR3 motifs and likely recognize common antigens. TCRdb limited this immuneACCESS table to in-frame rearrangements with V and J called. A share of clones is missing; checked studies link under half to unresolved V genes, and the rest is unexplained. For V, J and clone size, that table is used; D and trimming come from the DNA. In this sample the table shows some 15,000 clones, roughly 82% of which occur a single time. More than 20% of the sample is taken by the ten largest.

The research as a whole found: Where the novel T cell clones came from was not determined, and possible sources could include lymphoid organs or rare unexpanded clones inside the tumor or in the tumor periphery. About two fifths of tumor TCR clonotypes were detected in blood, and some novel exhausted tumor clones were observed in pre-treatment blood, which was taken as suggesting peripheral recruitment.

On this clone: What this receptor recognizes is not known. Base-call qualities are not available, and no considerably larger clone is one nucleotide away.

The time point label on this specimen signifies: after anti-PD-1 therapy. Genomic DNA extracted from tumor biopsies or peripheral blood was used for bulk TCRbeta sequencing, with input ranging from 616 ng to 6,004 ng. Histologically proven advanced or metastatic basal or squamous cell carcinoma was present in all patients, all of whom were poor candidates for surgical resection. Of the approximately 12 patients making up the basal cell carcinoma cohort, several underwent bulk tumor TCR sequencing. The receptor comes from a human donor with basal cell carcinoma. The V and J genes are TRBV28 and TRBJ1-4; TRBD1 could be the D gene, as 5 bases match. The sequences come from PBMCs, collected after anti-PD-1 treatment. The DNA sequence reads TGTGCCAGCAGTTTATGGGGGGCAACTAATGAAAAACTGTTTTTT. It translates to CASSLWGATNEKLFF. The full variable domain, completed from the reference TRBV28 and TRBJ1-4 proteins outside the CDR3, reads DVKVTQSSRYLVKRTGEKVFLECVQDMDHENMFWYRQDPGLGLRLIYFSYDVKMKEKGDIPEGYSVSREKKERFSLILESASTNQTSMYLCASSLWGATNEKLFFGSGTQLSVL.